The 13 T cell receptor beta chains below come from one sample, sequenced in a study of blood T cell repertoires in COVID-19 (dated by TCRdb to the early 2020s). Library method: the immunoSEQ multiplex PCR assay. Imported from immuneACCESS, the table was reduced by TCRdb to in-frame sequences with V and J called. These copies leave out some clones; in studies compared against another copy, an unresolved V gene accounts for under half, and the cause of the remainder is not known. The sample has 200,000 to 250,000 clones on record, less than 90% of them singletons. Of the sample, under 2.5% falls within the top ten clones. The sample taken for sequencing was peripheral blood. The receptors derive from a man aged 40-49 years with active or convalescent COVID-19.

This clone occurred once. This chain links TRBV15 with TRBJ1-4; 12 bases are a match to TRBD1. CDR3 length: 16 amino acids. Germline CDR1 LNHNV, CDR2 YYDKDF (reference sequence). The V segment lost 1 base and the J segment 7 bases; nucleotides outside the gene matches: 4. Here the CDR3 reads CATSRVGTGGGEKLFF. In nucleotides, the CDR3 is TGTGCCACCAGCAGAGTTGGGACAGGGGGCGGTGAAAAACTGTTTTTT.

The chain links TRBV19 to TRBJ1-6; 8 positions match TRBD1. The CDR3 extends over 14 amino acids. In germline, CDR1 is LNHDA, CDR2 SQIVND (reference sequence). Trimming removed 3 bases from V and 9 bases from J; junction bases left unmatched: 4. In nucleotides, the CDR3 is TGTGCCAGTAGTATTGACAGGGGCCGTTCACCCCTCCACTTT. It specifies CASSIDRGRSPLHF. The entire variable domain, with the rest obtained from reference TRBV19 and TRBJ1-6, is as follows: DGGITQSPKYLFRKEGQNVTLSCEQNLNHDAMYWYRQDPGQGLRLIYYSQIVNDFQKGDIAEGYSVSREKKESFPLTVTSAQKNPTAFYLCASSIDRGRSPLHFGNGTRLTVT.

This clone was picked up a small number of times. The chain recombines TRBV7-9 with TRBJ2-7, with 7 bases that match TRBD1. The germline V gene has CDR1 SEHNR and CDR2 FQNEAQ (reference sequence). The CDR3 contains 15 residues. V trimming: 5 bases; J trimming: 6 bases; junction bases outside the gene matches: 13. As DNA, the CDR3 is TGTGCCAGCAGCCCCCCTCAGGGAAACAGGGGCGAGCAGTACTTC. It translates to CASSPPQGNRGEQYF.

V and J are TRBV3-1 (or the pseudogene TRBV3-2) and TRBJ1-1; D perhaps matches TRBD1 (5 bases). The V and J ends lost 3 bases and 10 bases respectively, with 18 bases between them. This CDR3 region has 14 residues. CDR1 is LGHDT, CDR2 YNNKEL, per germline (reference sequence). In nucleotides, the CDR3 is TGTGCCAGCAGCCACAGCCCGGGGGGAGCAGGAGCTTTCTTT. It yields the protein CASSHSPGGAGAFF.

The chain employs TRBV3-1 (or the pseudogene TRBV3-2) and TRBJ1-2, with 7 bases matching TRBD1. Germline V lookup: CDR1 LGHDT, CDR2 YNNKEL (reference sequence). The V gene end was trimmed by 4 bases and the J gene end by 4 bases; junction bases not matched to a gene: 6. The CDR3 spans 14 residues. This CDR3 reads CASSPTTGVYGYTF. The CDR3 region has the DNA TGTGCCAGCAGCCCAACCACAGGGGTCTATGGCTACACCTTC.

V and J are TRBV7-3 and TRBJ1-4, with D maybe TRBD1 (6 bases). Germline assignment: CDR1 SGHTA and CDR2 FQGTGA. The CDR3 loop spans 15 amino acids. V was pared by 5 bases and J by 6 bases, with 16 bases between. The DNA of the CDR3 is TGTGCCAGCAGCACCAATTACAGGGCCGATGAAAAACTGTTTTTT. It yields the protein CASSTNYRADEKLFF.

CDR3: CASSQGQGEETQYF. CDR3 coding DNA: TGCGCCAGCAGCCAAGGACAGGGTGAGGAGACCCAGTACTTC. V usage is TRBV4-1 and J usage is TRBJ2-5; 7 bases align to TRBD1. CDR3 size: 14 residues. The ends lost 1 base at V and 5 bases at J; junction bases unmatched: 4. Germline loops: CDR1 MGHRA, CDR2 YSYEKL.

The gene calls are TRBV5-4 and TRBJ2-7; the match to TRBD1 covers 10 bases. V lost 4 bases and J lost 7; bases outside the gene matches: 17. Germline CDR1 and CDR2: SGHNT and YYREEE (reference sequence). This CDR3 region has 17 residues. For the CDR3, the DNA is TGTGCCAGCAGCACGGGACAGGGGCCAAGGGGTCTGAGGGAGCAGTACTTC. It yields the protein CASSTGQGPRGLREQYF.

The V and J genes are TRBV27 and TRBJ1-6; a possible D gene is TRBD1 (6 bases). The V end lost 4 bases, the J end lost 10 bases, and 29 bases lay between the germline ends. CDR3 length: 19 residues. Looked up from germline, CDR1 is MNHEY and CDR2 is SMNVEV (reference sequence). The CDR3 coding sequence is TGTGCCAGCAGTTCGGACCTCGTAGGTGAGGGGGGGGTTTCGTCACCCCTCCACTTT. It codes for CASSSDLVGEGGVSSPLHF.

The gene calls are TRBV29-1 and TRBJ2-1; TRBD1 aligns across 8 bases. CDR1 is SQVTM, CDR2 ANQGSEA, per germline. Trimming at V came to 0 bases and at J to 9 bases, leaving 7 bases not matched to a gene. The CDR3 has 14 residues. CDR3 residues: CSVEDGSGGSEQFF. CDR3 nucleotides: TGCAGCGTTGAAGATGGATCAGGGGGCAGTGAGCAGTTCTTC.

The V call is TRBV11-2, the J call TRBJ1-1; D is perhaps TRBD1 (5 bases). Trimming cost V 2 bases and J 0 bases, with 10 bases left between them. The germline CDR1 and CDR2 sequences are SGHAT and FQNNGV. The CDR3 covers 15 residues. This CDR3 reads CASSLFGGLNTEAFF. The DNA for the CDR3 is TGTGCCAGCAGCTTATTCGGGGGACTGAACACTGAAGCTTTCTTT.

The CDR3 spells CSVERGGGQFF. The CDR3 DNA is TGCAGCGTTGAGCGGGGGGGCGGGCAGTTCTTC. This chain links TRBV29-1 with TRBJ2-1, with 9 nucleotides matching TRBD2. Trimming at V came to 3 bases and at J to 12 bases, leaving 3 bases not matched to a gene. The length of the CDR3 is 11 residues. Germline V gene data show CDR1 as SQVTM and CDR2 as ANQGSEA.

The chain has TRBV27 and TRBJ1-2; the match to TRBD1 covers 10 bases. Losses at the gene ends were 8 bases for V and 3 bases for J; bases not matched to a gene: 3. From germline, CDR1 is MNHEY and CDR2 SMNVEV (reference sequence). The CDR3 extends over 13 amino acids. The CDR3 DNA is TGTGCCAGCTGGGACAGGGGAGACTATGGCTACACCTTC. Protein: CASWDRGDYGYTF.